Below, 22 T cell receptor beta chains from the same sample are listed, as sequenced in a study of CD8 T cells in Susac syndrome. Reverse transcription of about 0.45 to 1 ug RNA was performed with random hexamers. TCRdb itself ran the immunoSEQ multiplex PCR reads through MiXCR, one entry per CDR3 protein. The table includes around 56,000 distinct CDR3 sequences, around 90% detected once. Material: CD8+ T cells from PBMCs. Receptor source: a human donor in good health.

This chain connects TRBV27 to TRBJ2-7, with D tentatively TRBD2 (6 bases). The CDR3 length is 12 residues. From germline, CDR1 is MNHEY and CDR2 SMNVEV (reference sequence). The germline V and J ends were trimmed by 5 bases and 7 bases, with 12 bases remaining between them. The CDR3 DNA reads as TGTGCCAGCAGTCCCGGGGCGGGGGAGCAGTACTTC. It yields the protein CASSPGAGEQYF.

In nucleotides, the CDR3 is TGTGCCAGCAGTGAAATTGAACAGGACTACGAGCAGTACTTC. Translating gives CASSEIEQDYEQYF. The chain has TRBV2 and TRBJ2-7, with D possibly being TRBD1 (5 bases). This CDR3 comprises 14 residues. The V and J ends lost 2 bases and 3 bases respectively, with 11 bases between them. Germline lookup yields CDR1 SNHLY and CDR2 FYNNEI.

The CDR3 spells CASSPWAGNTGELFF. The DNA of the CDR3 is TGTGCCTCCAGCCCCTGGGCTGGGAACACCGGGGAGCTGTTTTTT. This chain links TRBV7-2 with TRBJ2-2; the D is unclear. The CDR3 is 15 amino acids. Trimming left V 11 bases short and J 1 base short, with 17 bases between. CDR1 and CDR2 (germline): SGHTA, FQGNSA.

The chain joins TRBV10-3 to TRBJ2-1, with D hard to call. Germline values: CDR1 ENHRY, CDR2 SYGVKD. CDR3 length: 12 amino acids. V lost 2 bases, J lost 9 bases, and 8 bases lay in between. The CDR3 DNA reads TGTGCCATCAGTGAGCCCCTGGTTGAGCAGTTCTTC. This codes for CAISEPLVEQFF.

This clonotype was seen just once. The chain couples TRBV4-2 to TRBJ2-7, with D possibly being TRBD2 (6 bases). The CDR3 spans 16 residues. The V and J ends lost 0 bases and 0 bases respectively, with 12 bases between them. From germline, CDR1 is LGHNA and CDR2 YNFKEQ. CDR3 coding DNA: TGTGCCAGCAGCCAAGAATGGGAGGTCCCCTCCTACGAGCAGTACTTC. As protein: CASSQEWEVPSYEQYF.

The CDR3 sequence: CASMGPPGYEQYF. For the CDR3, the DNA is TGTGCCAGTATGGGACCTCCGGGATACGAGCAGTACTTC. The rearrangement joins TRBV19 to TRBJ2-7; D possibly uses TRBD1 or TRBD2 (5 bases each). This CDR3 is built from 13 residues. The germline V and J ends were trimmed by 7 bases and 4 bases, with 14 bases remaining between them. In germline, CDR1 is LNHDA, CDR2 SQIVND (reference sequence).

The chain employs TRBV5-4 and TRBJ1-4; no reliable D call. The CDR3 is 17 residues long. The germline V gene has CDR1 SGHNT and CDR2 YYREEE (reference sequence). The germline V and J ends were trimmed by 0 bases and 0 bases, with 12 bases remaining between them. The CDR3 DNA follows: TGTGCCAGCAGCTTGGGATTGCCAGGAGCAACTAATGAAAAACTGTTTTTT. It encodes CASSLGLPGATNEKLFF.

This clonotype was seen a single time. This sequence joins TRBV4-3 and TRBJ2-7; D is uncertain. Per the germline V gene, CDR1 is LGHNA and CDR2 is YSLEER. The V gene lost 1 base and the J gene lost 5 bases, with 15 bases spanning the gap. The CDR3 length is 15 residues. The CDR3 loop reads CASSQGGLGANEQYF. The DNA of the CDR3 is TGCGCCAGCAGCCAAGGGGGTCTCGGAGCCAACGAGCAGTACTTC.

For this clonotype: Sequence at one end of the junction differs from germline and may be a read error. The genes are TRBV12-3 or TRBV12-4 and TRBJ2-5; 8 nucleotides agree with TRBD1. CDR3 length: 17 amino acids. Written as DNA, the CDR3 is TGTGCCAGCAGTTTGGGTCAGGGGGCTGAGACACAAGGGACCCAGTACTTC. Translating it yields CASSLGQGAETQGTQYF.

The CDR3 DNA follows: TGTGCCAGCAGTTACTCAGACGAGACCGGTGTGGCTGAAGCTTTCTTT. This sequence encodes CASSYSDETGVAEAFF. The chain carries TRBV6-2 or TRBV6-3 and TRBJ1-1, with unresolved D. In germline, CDR1 is MNHEY, CDR2 SVGEGT. Trimming pared 0 bases from V and 6 bases from J, leaving 17 bases between. The CDR3 runs to 16 residues.

The chain is built from TRBV28 and TRBJ2-3; D call uncertain. CDR1 and CDR2 from the germline V gene are MDHEN and SYDVKM. CDR3 size: 12 residues. Trimming removed 3 bases at V and 6 bases at J, with 7 bases between. The CDR3 here is CASSFLRDTQYF. The DNA for the CDR3 is TGTGCCAGCAGTTTTCTGAGGGATACGCAGTATTTT.

The V and J genes are TRBV7-2 and TRBJ2-5; D remains ambiguous. Trimming removed 0 bases at V and 3 bases at J, with 17 bases between. The CDR3 is 17 amino acids. CDR1 SGHTA and CDR2 FQGNSA come from the germline V gene. Here the CDR3 reads CASSLALILAAKETQYF. The CDR3 nucleotides read TGTGCCAGCAGCTTAGCGCTAATATTGGCCGCAAAAGAGACCCAGTACTTC. Based on the CDR3 plus reference TRBV7-2 and TRBJ2-5, the full variable domain is GAGVSQSPSNKVTEKGKDVELRCDPISGHTALYWYRQSLGQGLEFLIYFQGNSAPDKSGLPSDRFSAERTGGSVSTLTIQRTQQEDSAVYLCASSLALILAAKETQYFGPGTRLLVL.

The J gene is TRBJ2-5, the V gene TRBV20-1, with 8 bases identical to TRBD2. CDR1 is DFQATT, CDR2 SNEGSKA, per germline (reference sequence). This CDR3 contains 15 residues. J was trimmed by 5 bases and V by 6 bases; bases with no gene match: 14. As DNA, the CDR3 is TGCAGTGCCTCCTTCGGCGGGGGGCCGGAGGAGACCCAGTACTTC. Its translation: CSASFGGGPEETQYF.

V gene TRBV3-1 combines with J gene TRBJ1-2, with TRBD1 as a possible D gene (6 bases). The CDR3 totals 14 residues. From germline, CDR1 is LGHDT and CDR2 YNNKEL (reference sequence). V lost 1 base and J lost 6, with 12 bases in between. The CDR3 here is CASSQVGTSDGYTF. CDR3 sequence (DNA): TGTGCCAGCAGCCAAGTCGGGACATCCGATGGCTACACCTTC.

This clonotype appeared a single time. The rearrangement uses TRBV5-1 and TRBJ2-7, with 10 bases matching TRBD1. The CDR3 has 16 amino acids. With 3 bases clipped from V and 2 bases from J, the junction kept 8 bases outside the gene matches. CDR1 and CDR2 from the germline V gene are SGHRS and YFSETQ. The CDR3 nucleotides read TGCGCCAGCAGCTCAAGCTGGGACAGGGGTACCTACGAGCAGTACTTC. This sequence encodes CASSSSWDRGTYEQYF.

The chain is built from TRBV13 and TRBJ1-1; D remains unclear. Per the germline V gene, CDR1 is PRHDT and CDR2 is FYEKMQ (reference sequence). V lost 3 bases, J lost 1 base, and 9 bases lay in between. There are 14 residues in the CDR3. CDR3 amino acids: CASSFGPSNTEAFF. DNA for the CDR3: TGTGCCAGCAGCTTCGGACCTTCGAACACTGAAGCTTTCTTT.

This chain joins TRBV27 and TRBJ2-2, with a tentative D call TRBD2 (6 bases). The CDR3 is 16 amino acids. CDR1 and CDR2 from the germline V gene are MNHEY and SMNVEV (reference sequence). V lost 5 bases and J 5 bases, leaving 18 bases between the germline ends. The CDR3 loop reads CASSPQPGGVTGELFF. DNA for the CDR3: TGTGCCAGCAGTCCCCAACCCGGGGGAGTTACCGGGGAGCTGTTTTTT.

The chain employs TRBV27 and TRBJ2-7, with TRBD2 matching over 7 bases. The ends lost 4 bases at V and 4 bases at J; junction bases unmatched: 7. The CDR3 covers 14 residues. Looked up from germline, CDR1 is MNHEY and CDR2 is SMNVEV (reference sequence). CDR3 DNA: TGTGCCAGCAGTTCGACAGACGGGGGGTACGAGCAGTACTTC. It yields the protein CASSSTDGGYEQYF.

The chain carries TRBV12-3 or TRBV12-4 and TRBJ1-1; no clear D gene. The CDR3 sequence is 17 residues long. V was cut by 5 bases and J by 1 base, with 20 bases left in between. CDR3 sequence (DNA): TGTGCCAGCAGTGAAGACCCGGAGGGAGAACCGAACACTGAAGCTTTCTTT. It is translated as CASSEDPEGEPNTEAFF.

The V gene is TRBV5-1, the J gene TRBJ2-7; D not resolved. The CDR3 has 13 amino acids. V was clipped by 2 bases and J by 0 bases, with 6 bases between them. The germline gives CDR1 SGHRS, CDR2 YFSETQ. For the CDR3, the DNA is TGCGCCAGCAGCTTTGACATCTCCTACGAGCAGTACTTC. It specifies CASSFDISYEQYF.

The chain has TRBV7-2 and TRBJ2-1; 7 nucleotides align to TRBD1. From germline, CDR1 is SGHTA and CDR2 FQGNSA. V gave up 4 bases and J gave up 10 bases; unmatched junction bases: 4. This CDR3 is 12 amino acids long. The CDR3 DNA reads TGTGCCAGCAGCTGGGACAGAAGGGAGCAGTTCTTC. This sequence encodes CASSWDRREQFF.

The chain employs TRBV2 and TRBJ1-6; TRBD1 might be the D (5 bases). With 10 bases removed from V and 7 bases from J, the gap between germline ends came to 17 bases. Germline CDR1 SNHLY, CDR2 FYNNEI. The CDR3 extends over 14 amino acids. The CDR3 coding sequence is TGTGCCACTTGCCCGGGGGATACGAATTCACCCCTCCACTTT. Translation: CATCPGDTNSPLHF. The whole variable domain, remainder taken from reference TRBV2 and TRBJ1-6, is EPEVTQTPSHQVTQMGQEVILRCVPISNHLYFYWYRQILGQKVEFLVSFYNNEISEKSEIFDDQFSVERPDGSNFTLKIRSTKLEDSAMYFCATCPGDTNSPLHFGNGTRLTVT.